The rows below give T cell receptor beta chains drawn from one sample of a study of blood T cell repertoires in COVID-19. Data came from immunoSEQ multiplex PCR; TCRdb stores just in-frame clones and leaves some out. The table has roughly 130,000 clones, about 85% seen once. Sequenced material: peripheral blood. The receptor source for this set is a man in his sixties or seventies with acute or convalescent COVID-19. The CDR3 runs from the conserved cysteine through the conserved F or W. D genes are given only for firm matches. Size tells how often a clone was seen (once, few, many) or the class of an expanded clone, and some rows leave it out.

CDR3 DNA: TGTGCCAGCAGCTTCGGAAGGGAGAACTATGGCTACACCTTC; CDR3 protein: CASSFGRENYGYTF; J gene: TRBJ1-2; V gene: TRBV7-3; D gene: .; clone size: once
CDR3 DNA: TGTGCCAGCAGCCTAACTCAGGGTGAAGCTTTCTTT; CDR3 protein: CASSLTQGEAFF; J gene: TRBJ1-1; V gene: TRBV7-8; D gene: .; clone size: .
CDR3 DNA: TGTGCCAGCAGCCCTCGACAGGGTGGATCCTACGAGCAGTACTTC; CDR3 protein: CASSPRQGGSYEQYF; J gene: TRBJ2-7; V gene: TRBV14; D gene: TRBD1; clone size: .
CDR3 DNA: TGTGCCAGCAGCCCCATGATGGGAGGCCTGAGCTCCTACGAGCAGTACTTC; CDR3 protein: CASSPMMGGLSSYEQYF; J gene: TRBJ2-7; V gene: TRBV7-6; D gene: .; clone size: .
CDR3 DNA: TGCAGCGTCATAGGGGAAGCGGGTTGGCAGTTCTTC; CDR3 protein: CSVIGEAGWQFF; J gene: TRBJ2-1; V gene: TRBV29-1; D gene: .; clone size: .
CDR3 DNA: TGTGCCAGTAGTATCGGGCGGGGGAGCACAGATACGCAGTATTTT; CDR3 protein: CASSIGRGSTDTQYF; J gene: TRBJ2-3; V gene: TRBV19; D gene: TRBD2; clone size: .
CDR3 DNA: TGTGCCAGCACAGACCGACTAGCGGGTGACTCTGGGGCCAACGTCCTGACTTTC; CDR3 protein: CASTDRLAGDSGANVLTF; J gene: TRBJ2-6; V gene: TRBV28; D gene: TRBD2; clone size: .
CDR3 DNA: TGTGCCAGCAGCTTAACCACGGGCGGGGAGCAGTACTTC; CDR3 protein: CASSLTTGGEQYF; J gene: TRBJ2-7; V gene: TRBV7-3; D gene: .; clone size: .
CDR3 DNA: TGTGCCAGCAGGCTAGTGGATGAGCAGTTCTTC; CDR3 protein: CASRLVDEQFF; J gene: TRBJ2-1; V gene: TRBV2; D gene: .; clone size: .
CDR3 DNA: TGTGCCAGCAGTTACTCAGGGGGATCTAACTATGGCTACACCTTC; CDR3 protein: CASSYSGGSNYGYTF; J gene: TRBJ1-2; V gene: TRBV6-5; D gene: .; clone size: .
CDR3 DNA: TGTGCCAGCAGTCCAAGGACAGGGGGCACGGCTAGGGCAGGCACAGATACGCAGTATTTT; CDR3 protein: CASSPRTGGTARAGTDTQYF; J gene: TRBJ2-3; V gene: TRBV27; D gene: TRBD1; clone size: .
CDR3 DNA: TGTGCCACCAGCAAAGTGGACAGGGCCGGCGGGGAGCTGTTTTTT; CDR3 protein: CATSKVDRAGGELFF; J gene: TRBJ2-2; V gene: TRBV15; D gene: TRBD1; clone size: .
CDR3 DNA: TGCGCCAGCAGCAATACAGGGGCCCAGGAGACCCAGTACTTC; CDR3 protein: CASSNTGAQETQYF; J gene: TRBJ2-5; V gene: TRBV5-1; D gene: TRBD1; clone size: .
CDR3 DNA: TGTGCCAGCAGCTCACAGGGGGTCAATTCACCCCTCCACTTT; CDR3 protein: CASSSQGVNSPLHF; J gene: TRBJ1-6; V gene: TRBV7-3; D gene: TRBD1; clone size: .
CDR3 DNA: TGTGCCCATCAGGGGGAGCAGGCGGGTAACACCGGGGAGCTGTTTTTT; CDR3 protein: CAHQGEQAGNTGELFF; J gene: TRBJ2-2; V gene: TRBV6-6; D gene: TRBD1; clone size: .
CDR3 DNA: TGTGCCAGCAGCTACCGTCCGAACACTGAAGCTTTCTTT; CDR3 protein: CASSYRPNTEAFF; J gene: TRBJ1-1; V gene: TRBV27; D gene: .; clone size: .
CDR3 DNA: TGTGCCAGCAGCTTGGGGGTCAGGGGCGAGCAGTACTTC; CDR3 protein: CASSLGVRGEQYF; J gene: TRBJ2-7; V gene: TRBV28; D gene: .; clone size: .
CDR3 DNA: TGCGCCAGCAGCCGGGGACAGGGCTATGGCTACACCTTC; CDR3 protein: CASSRGQGYGYTF; J gene: TRBJ1-2; V gene: TRBV5-1; D gene: TRBD1; clone size: .
CDR3 DNA: TGTGCCAGCAGTGGGGGACAGGGGAACTATGGCTACACCTTC; CDR3 protein: CASSGGQGNYGYTF; J gene: TRBJ1-2; V gene: TRBV28; D gene: TRBD1; clone size: .
CDR3 DNA: TGTGCCAGCAGTTACGGGGACAGGCGGAACACTGAAGCTTTCTTT; CDR3 protein: CASSYGDRRNTEAFF; J gene: TRBJ1-1; V gene: TRBV6-5; D gene: TRBD1; clone size: .